A selection of T cell receptor beta chains follows, all from one sample in a study of blood T cells in healthy people across ages. TCRdb redid the calling of the 5' RACE reads with MiXCR, one entry per CDR3 protein. The sample lists about 1.6 million distinct CDR3 sequences, around 35% occurring once. The sample consisted of blood. The source is a woman in her twenties or thirties in good health. The CDR3 runs from the conserved cysteine through the conserved F or W. Each record gives: D gene, V gene, J gene, clone size, CDR3 protein, CDR3 DNA. A D gene is named only where the DNA matches it firmly. Some rows have no size entry. The others give once, few or many, or a class for an expanded clone.

TRBD1	TRBV12-3/TRBV12-4	TRBJ1-4	few	CASSGPGQGNEKLFF	TGTGCCAGCAGCGGCCCGGGACAGGGTAATGAAAAACTGTTTTTT
-	TRBV10-1	TRBJ1-5	few	CASSEWDQPQHF	TGCGCCAGCAGTGAATGGGATCAGCCCCAGCATTTT
-	TRBV25-1	TRBJ2-7	-	CASSDFGVYEQYF	TGTGCCAGCAGTGATTTCGGGGTCTACGAGCAGTACTTC
-	TRBV7-9	TRBJ1-2	-	CASSSYDGGGYTF	TGTGCCAGCAGCTCCTACGACGGGGGTGGCTACACCTTC
TRBD2	TRBV3-1	TRBJ2-2	-	CASSRTSGSGELFF	TGTGCCAGCAGCCGGACTAGCGGGAGTGGGGAGCTGTTTTTT
-	TRBV5-1	TRBJ2-1	-	CASSLGWGAAYNEQFF	TGCGCCAGCAGCTTGGGGTGGGGGGCGGCCTACAATGAGCAGTTCTTC
TRBD1	TRBV20-1	TRBJ2-7	many	CSALRDDRAYEQYF	TGCAGTGCTCTGCGTGATGACAGGGCCTACGAGCAGTACTTC
TRBD2	TRBV18	TRBJ2-1	-	CASSPGLAVFSYNEQFF	TGTGCCAGCTCACCGGGACTAGCGGTTTTCTCCTACAATGAGCAGTTCTTC
-	TRBV7-9	TRBJ2-1	-	CASSLEKRSRERSYNEQFF	TGTGCCAGCAGCTTAGAGAAAAGGTCGAGGGAGAGGTCCTACAATGAGCAGTTCTTC
-	TRBV4-1	TRBJ2-1	many	CATGTFSNEQFF	TGCGCCACGGGGACATTTTCCAATGAGCAGTTCTTC
TRBD1	TRBV5-5	TRBJ2-7	-	CASSPDRGRSYEQYF	TGTGCCAGCAGTCCAGACAGGGGGAGATCCTACGAGCAGTACTTC
-	TRBV20-1	TRBJ2-7	many	CSAAPVGLYEQYF	TGCAGTGCTGCTCCTGTGGGGCTCTACGAGCAGTACTTC
-	TRBV7-2	TRBJ2-7	-	CASSLFVLGDPRDEQYF	TGTGCCAGCAGCTTATTTGTCTTAGGGGACCCCAGGGACGAGCAGTACTTC
-	TRBV2	TRBJ2-7	few	CASSERLADSYEQYF	TGTGCCAGCAGTGAGAGGTTAGCGGACTCCTACGAGCAGTACTTC
-	TRBV5-6	TRBJ2-1	-	CASSFQQGRNEQFF	TGTGCCAGCAGCTTCCAACAGGGAAGGAATGAGCAGTTCTTC
-	TRBV7-6	TRBJ2-3	-	CASSLDGRGKGTDTQYF	TGTGCCAGCAGCTTAGATGGACGGGGGAAGGGCACAGATACGCAGTATTTT
TRBD1	TRBV18	TRBJ2-7	many	CASSRDRGGEQYF	TGTGCCAGCTCCCGGGACAGGGGAGGCGAGCAGTACTTC
TRBD2	TRBV9	TRBJ2-1	-	CASSGPGLAGGLGSYNEQFF	TGTGCCAGCAGCGGGCCGGGACTAGCGGGAGGGTTGGGCTCCTACAATGAGCAGTTCTTC
-	TRBV15	TRBJ2-7	-	CATSRGARGVEQYF	TGTGCCACCAGCAGGGGGGCCAGGGGGGTCGAGCAGTACTTC
-	TRBV10-3	TRBJ2-2	-	CASSSSVSAGELFF	TGTGCCTCTTCTTCTAGCGTCTCCGCCGGGGAGCTGTTTTTT
TRBD2	TRBV3-1	TRBJ2-3	few	CASSQGLAGGSTDTQYF	TGTGCCAGCAGCCAAGGGCTAGCGGGGGGTTCCACAGATACGCAGTATTTT
-	TRBV10-2	TRBJ2-7	-	CASSENSGYEQYF	TGCGCCAGCAGTGAGAATAGCGGCTACGAGCAGTACTTC
-	TRBV3-1	TRBJ1-1	few	CASSLLTPGETEAFF	TGTGCCAGCAGCCTCCTAACCCCAGGGGAAACTGAAGCTTTCTTT
-	TRBV12-3/TRBV12-4	TRBJ1-3	-	CASSLQAGNTIYF	TGTGCCAGCAGTTTACAAGCTGGAAACACCATATATTTT
-	TRBV6-6	TRBJ2-7	many	CASFQVYEQYF	TGTGCCAGTTTTCAGGTGTACGAGCAGTACTTC
-	TRBV6-1	TRBJ1-5	-	CASSEGRARGNQPQHF	TGTGCCAGCAGTGAAGGGCGGGCCAGGGGCAATCAGCCCCAGCATTTT
-	TRBV20-1	TRBJ1-1	few	CSARQGQNTEAFF	TGCAGTGCTAGACAGGGCCAGAACACTGAAGCTTTCTTT
-	TRBV27	TRBJ2-7	few	CASSSSGATYEQYF	TGTGCCAGCAGTTCTTCCGGGGCCACCTACGAGCAGTACTTC
-	TRBV5-1	TRBJ1-2	-	CASGRGDTYGYTF	TGCGCCAGCGGCCGAGGGGACACCTATGGCTACACCTTC
-	TRBV7-9	TRBJ2-1	-	CASSHARGVEQFF	TGTGCCAGCAGCCACGCTAGGGGGGTAGAGCAGTTCTTC
-	TRBV5-1	TRBJ2-7	few	CASSYASDEQYF	TGCGCCAGCAGCTACGCTAGCGACGAGCAGTACTTC
-	TRBV27	TRBJ2-7	-	CASSNREPGRPSGFSYEQYF	TGTGCCAGCAGTAACAGGGAACCGGGACGGCCTTCGGGGTTCTCCTACGAGCAGTACTTC
-	TRBV29-1	TRBJ2-1	-	CSVETRHNEQFF	TGCAGCGTCGAAACCAGGCACAATGAGCAGTTCTTC
TRBD1	TRBV5-1	TRBJ1-2	few	CASSLSTDRGDGYTF	TGCGCCAGCAGCCTATCTACGGACAGGGGAGATGGCTACACCTTC
-	TRBV6-1	TRBJ1-2	-	CASSEYTKNYGYTF	TGTGCCAGCAGTGAATATACCAAAAACTATGGCTACACCTTC
-	TRBV13	TRBJ2-1	many	CASSLEGYGEQFF	TGTGCCAGCAGCTTGGAGGGGTACGGTGAGCAGTTCTTC
-	TRBV6-1	TRBJ1-5	few	CASSEVGSNQPQHF	TGTGCCAGCAGTGAAGTGGGGTCCAATCAGCCCCAGCATTTT
-	TRBV12-3/TRBV12-4	TRBJ2-1	-	CASSLAPQGVNEQFF	TGTGCCAGCAGTTTAGCGCCACAGGGTGTCAATGAGCAGTTCTTC
TRBD1	TRBV3-1	TRBJ1-4	-	CASSDRVKGEKLFF	TGTGCCAGTTCCGACAGGGTTAAGGGCGAAAAACTGTTTTTT
TRBD2	TRBV5-4	TRBJ2-5	few	CATSTSGIETQYF	TGTGCCACCTCGACTAGCGGGATTGAGACCCAGTACTTC
-	TRBV18	TRBJ1-5	-	CASSPGAANQPQHF	TGTGCCAGCTCACCAGGCGCAGCGAATCAGCCCCAGCATTTT
-	TRBV29-1	TRBJ2-5	many	CSVEGVEQETQYF	TGCAGCGTTGAAGGGGTAGAACAAGAGACCCAGTACTTC
TRBD1	TRBV15	TRBJ2-3	few	CATSTGTGTFRTDTQYF	TGTGCCACCAGTACCGGGACAGGGACCTTTCGCACAGATACGCAGTATTTT
TRBD1	TRBV5-1	TRBJ2-3	-	CASSPGTVGADTQYF	TGCGCCAGCAGCCCCGGGACAGTCGGCGCAGATACGCAGTATTTT
-	TRBV27	TRBJ2-7	few	CASSFELGEQYF	TGTGCCAGCAGTTTTGAGCTCGGCGAGCAGTACTTC
TRBD2	TRBV25-1	TRBJ2-5	few	CASGESGGETQYF	TGTGCCAGCGGGGAGAGCGGGGGAGAGACCCAGTACTTC
TRBD1	TRBV28	TRBJ2-4	-	CASSNSGTGERGVAKNIQYF	TGTGCCAGCAGTAACTCCGGGACAGGGGAGAGGGGGGTAGCCAAAAACATTCAGTACTTC
TRBD2	TRBV9	TRBJ2-5	-	CASSAGGASGSRETQYF	TGTGCCAGCAGCGCTGGGGGGGCTAGCGGGAGTCGGGAGACCCAGTACTTC
-	TRBV19	TRBJ2-3	few	CASSSPKTDTQYF	TGTGCCAGTAGTTCCCCTAAGACAGATACGCAGTATTTT
-	TRBV7-3	TRBJ2-5	few	CASTLRGGKGETQYF	TGTGCCAGCACCCTTCGTGGTGGAAAAGGGGAGACCCAGTACTTC
-	TRBV6-5	TRBJ2-1	-	CASSLDAKPYNEQFF	TGTGCCAGCAGCCTCGACGCCAAGCCCTACAATGAGCAGTTCTTC